These T cell receptor beta chains were read from a single sample in a study of T cell responses to AZD1222 COVID-19 vaccine. Libraries were prepared by immunoSEQ multiplex PCR; TCRdb keeps only in-frame clonotypes and omits some of them. The table includes approximately 100,000 clones, approximately 87% detected once. The sample was peripheral blood, taken on day 0 of AZD1222 vaccination. These receptors came from an adult in good health. CDR3s include the opening cysteine and the closing phenylalanine or tryptophan. The D gene is left open where the match is weak. The size field is filled for only some rows; it gives once, few, many or a size class.

D gene	V gene	clone size	J gene	CDR3 DNA	CDR3 protein
TRBD2	TRBV24-1	.	TRBJ2-3	TGTGCCACCAGTGAAGTACGACTAGCGGATTTCACAGATACGCAGTATTTT	CATSEVRLADFTDTQYF
TRBD1	TRBV7-2	.	TRBJ2-1	TGTGCCAGCAGCTCATCCGGGACAGGGGTCTACAATGAGCAGTTCTTC	CASSSSGTGVYNEQFF
.	TRBV5-4	.	TRBJ2-3	TGTGCCAGCAGAGAGGCCGGGACGCAGTATTTT	CASREAGTQYF
TRBD1	TRBV15	once	TRBJ1-2	TGTGCCACCAGCCCACGGGGACAGGGAAATATAGGCTACACCTTC	CATSPRGQGNIGYTF
.	TRBV7-6	.	TRBJ1-3	TGTGCCAGCAGCTTACGGGCAGGGGCTGGAAACACCATATATTTT	CASSLRAGAGNTIYF
TRBD1	TRBV7-2	.	TRBJ1-6	TGTGCCAGCAGCTTGGACAGGGGATATTCACCCCTCCACTTT	CASSLDRGYSPLHF
TRBD2	TRBV5-1	.	TRBJ2-5	TGCGCCAGCAGCGCTGTTGGGGGGGTTGAGACCCAGTACTTC	CASSAVGGVETQYF
.	TRBV19	.	TRBJ1-5	TGTGCCAGTAGTATGGATCGGGGAAATCAGCCCCAGCATTTT	CASSMDRGNQPQHF
.	TRBV6-2/TRBV6-3	.	TRBJ2-2	TGTGCCAGCAGTATGAACAGGGTGAACACCGGGGAGCTGTTTTTT	CASSMNRVNTGELFF
TRBD2	TRBV2	.	TRBJ2-3	TGTGCCAGCAGCCGCCCTAGCGGGAACACAGATACGCAGTATTTT	CASSRPSGNTDTQYF
TRBD1	TRBV6-5	.	TRBJ1-1	TGTGCCAGCACCCAGGGGACAGGTGGGGCGGCTTTCTTT	CASTQGTGGAAFF
TRBD1	TRBV18	.	TRBJ1-5	TGTGCCAGCTCACCATCCAGGGGGCTGGATCAGCCCCAGCATTTT	CASSPSRGLDQPQHF
TRBD1	TRBV18	.	TRBJ2-6	TGTGCCAGCTCAACGCCGGGACAGGGGACTGCTGGGGCCAACGTCCTGACTTTC	CASSTPGQGTAGANVLTF
.	TRBV12-3/TRBV12-4	.	TRBJ1-4	TGTGCCAGCCGGGGGCTTAGTGAAAAACTGTTTTTT	CASRGLSEKLFF
.	TRBV15	.	TRBJ1-1	TGTGCCACCAGCAGAGATAATAGGGGGAGGTTGGACACTGAAGCTTTCTTT	CATSRDNRGRLDTEAFF
TRBD2	TRBV19	.	TRBJ2-5	TGTGCCAGTAGTATGAGGACTAGCGGGGGGCCTCCCCAAGAGACCCAGTACTTC	CASSMRTSGGPPQETQYF
TRBD2	TRBV24-1	once	TRBJ2-5	TGTGCCACCAGTGATCCAGGACTAGCGGGGGGGGAGATAGGTTCGGAGACCCAGTACTTC	CATSDPGLAGGEIGSETQYF
.	TRBV5-1	.	TRBJ1-4	TGCGCCAGCAGCCAGGGTGTTGGCGCAACTAATGAAAAACTGTTTTTT	CASSQGVGATNEKLFF
.	TRBV30	.	TRBJ1-2	TGTGCCTGGAGTGGGGGCGGCGGACAAGGAGCCTATGGCTACACCTTC	CAWSGGGGQGAYGYTF
TRBD1	TRBV7-9	.	TRBJ1-6	TGTGCCAGCAGAGTCTCGGGACAGCCTAATTCACCCCTCCACTTT	CASRVSGQPNSPLHF
.	TRBV5-8	.	TRBJ1-6	TGTGCCAGCAGCCCCGATTTGGGGGATTCACCCCTCCACTTT	CASSPDLGDSPLHF
TRBD2	TRBV7-2	.	TRBJ2-3	TGTGCCAGCAGCTTTCTAGCGGGGGCTTTAGATACGCAGTATTTT	CASSFLAGALDTQYF
.	TRBV6-2/TRBV6-3	.	TRBJ2-5	TGTGCCAGCAGTTATACCTCGACAGGGAGGAGGGAGACCCAGTACTTC	CASSYTSTGRRETQYF
TRBD1	TRBV27	once	TRBJ2-7	TGTGCCAGCAGTTCCGCACAGGGGGGAGCCTTCTACGAGCAGTACTTC	CASSSAQGGAFYEQYF
TRBD1	TRBV7-2	.	TRBJ1-6	TGTGCCAGCAGCAGACAACAGGGGGAGTTAGGTTCACCCCTCCACTTT	CASSRQQGELGSPLHF
TRBD1	TRBV7-6	.	TRBJ1-1	TGTGCCAGCAGCTCGATCGGACAGGGCGGCACTGAAGCTTTCTTT	CASSSIGQGGTEAFF
TRBD1	TRBV4-1	.	TRBJ1-5	TGCGCCAGCAGCCACAGCACGGACAGGACGAATCAGCCCCAGCATTTT	CASSHSTDRTNQPQHF
.	TRBV7-2	.	TRBJ1-1	TGTGCCAGCAGCTTAGCGATGGTGATGAACACTGAAGCTTTCTTT	CASSLAMVMNTEAFF
TRBD1	TRBV9	.	TRBJ1-2	TGTGCCAGCAGCCCTGCTCCGGGACAGGTTTCCCGTGTCTATGGCTACACCTTC	CASSPAPGQVSRVYGYTF
TRBD1	TRBV4-2	once	TRBJ2-3	TGTGCCACCCAACAGGGGGGCGAAGTTACAGATACGCAGTATTTT	CATQQGGEVTDTQYF
.	TRBV3-1/TRBV3-2	.	TRBJ1-1	TGTGCCAGCAGCCAAGGAACAGGAACGGGGAACACTGAAGCTTTCTTT	CASSQGTGTGNTEAFF